This is a list of T cell receptor beta chains from one sample in a study of control samples from healthy donors and cancer patients. Method: immunoSEQ multiplex PCR; TCRdb's copy keeps in-frame clones and lacks some. This table has 110,000 or so clones, approximately 88% appearing once. Sequenced material: blood. Source of these receptors: a man over 45 in good health. The CDR3 runs from the conserved cysteine through the conserved F or W. A D gene is named only where the DNA matches it firmly. Where a row states a size, it is once, few, many or the class of an expanded clone; other rows omit it.

j_call | d_call | clone_size | v_call | cdr3_aa | cdr3_nt
TRBJ1-5 | NA | NA | TRBV15 | CATSREGFSNQPQHF | TGTGCCACCAGCAGAGAGGGGTTTAGCAATCAGCCCCAGCATTTT
TRBJ1-3 | NA | NA | TRBV12-3/TRBV12-4 | CASDRLAGNTIYF | TGTGCCAGCGACAGACTGGCTGGAAACACCATATATTTT
TRBJ2-2 | NA | NA | TRBV4-2 | CASSQVGTMNTGELFF | TGTGCCAGCAGCCAAGTAGGGACAATGAACACCGGGGAGCTGTTTTTT
TRBJ2-2 | TRBD2 | NA | TRBV5-4 | CASSLARGSGTGELFF | TGTGCCAGCAGCTTGGCCCGAGGTAGCGGGACCGGGGAGCTGTTTTTT
TRBJ1-5 | NA | NA | TRBV6-5 | CASKKQQGLQPQHF | TGTGCCAGCAAGAAACAGCAGGGCCTTCAGCCCCAGCATTTT
TRBJ2-3 | NA | NA | TRBV5-6 | CASSLALQGPRTDTQYF | TGTGCCAGCAGCTTGGCTCTTCAGGGGCCCCGCACAGATACGCAGTATTTT
TRBJ1-1 | NA | NA | TRBV20-1 | CSARDAPEAFF | TGCAGTGCTAGAGATGCCCCTGAAGCTTTCTTT
TRBJ1-6 | NA | NA | TRBV4-1 | CASSQDLFSNSPLHF | TGCGCCAGCAGCCAAGACTTGTTCTCCAATTCACCCCTCCACTTT
TRBJ1-6 | NA | NA | TRBV2 | CASSEGRGGSPLHF | TGTGCCAGCAGTGAAGGAAGGGGAGGATCACCCCTCCACTTT
TRBJ1-6 | NA | NA | TRBV4-1 | CASSLRTGTTNSPLHF | TGCGCCAGCAGCCTCCGAACCGGGACAACGAATTCACCCCTCCACTTT
TRBJ2-1 | NA | NA | TRBV10-3 | CAIRGAGSSYNEQFF | TGTGCCATCAGGGGGGCGGGGAGCTCCTACAATGAGCAGTTCTTC
TRBJ1-3 | NA | NA | TRBV11-2 | CASSLGGGSGNTIYF | TGTGCCAGCAGCTTAGGTGGGGGCTCTGGAAACACCATATATTTT
TRBJ1-2 | NA | NA | TRBV9 | CASSVGQNYGYTF | TGTGCCAGCAGCGTAGGACAGAACTATGGCTACACCTTC
TRBJ2-5 | TRBD1 | NA | TRBV6-4 | CASSATGTGETQYF | TGTGCCAGCAGTGCGACAGGGACGGGAGAGACCCAGTACTTC
TRBJ2-2 | TRBD2 | NA | TRBV3-1/TRBV3-2 | CASSQERGVTGELFF | TGTGCCAGCAGCCAAGAGCGGGGGGTAACCGGGGAGCTGTTTTTT
TRBJ1-1 | NA | NA | TRBV11-3 | CASSLRGADTEAFF | TGTGCCAGCAGCTTAAGAGGGGCCGACACTGAAGCTTTCTTT
TRBJ1-3 | NA | NA | TRBV18 | CASSQGRSSGNTIYF | TGTGCCAGCTCACAGGGACGGAGCTCTGGAAACACCATATATTTT
TRBJ2-7 | NA | once | TRBV6-5 | CASSRRRTYEQYF | TGTGCCAGCAGCCGGAGGAGGACCTACGAGCAGTACTTC
TRBJ2-7 | NA | NA | TRBV3-1/TRBV3-2 | CASSQAGGPYEQYF | TGTGCCAGCAGCCAAGCGGGGGGCCCCTACGAGCAGTACTTC
TRBJ1-3 | NA | NA | TRBV5-1 | CASSLAVPGNTIYF | TGCGCCAGCAGCTTGGCTGTTCCTGGAAACACCATATATTTT
TRBJ2-3 | TRBD2 | few | TRBV5-4 | CASTPGSGGAADTQYF | TGTGCCAGCACCCCCGGTAGCGGGGGGGCCGCAGATACGCAGTATTTT
TRBJ1-2 | TRBD1 | NA | TRBV3-1/TRBV3-2 | CASSQTGDGYTF | TGTGCCAGCAGCCAAACAGGGGATGGCTACACCTTC
TRBJ2-2 | TRBD1 | few | TRBV7-9 | CASSTSPPSDRGRNTGELFF | TGTGCCAGCAGCACCTCCCCTCCGTCCGACAGGGGGAGAAACACCGGGGAGCTGTTTTTT
TRBJ1-2 | NA | NA | TRBV9 | CASSVEGGLDYGYTF | TGTGCCAGCAGCGTAGAAGGGGGGCTTGACTATGGCTACACCTTC
TRBJ1-1 | NA | NA | TRBV6-6 | CASSEEWGITEAFF | TGTGCCAGCAGTGAGGAATGGGGAATCACTGAAGCTTTCTTT
TRBJ1-2 | NA | once | TRBV10-1 | CASVEKDRNYGYTF | TGCGCCAGCGTTGAAAAGGACAGAAACTATGGCTACACCTTC
TRBJ1-2 | NA | many | TRBV12-3/TRBV12-4 | CASRAGSNYGYTF | TGTGCCAGCAGGGCAGGATCTAACTATGGCTACACCTTC
TRBJ1-1 | TRBD1 | NA | TRBV5-1 | CASSFAAGQVGTEAFF | TGCGCCAGCTCATTTGCGGCGGGACAGGTGGGCACTGAAGCTTTCTTT
TRBJ2-3 | TRBD1 | once | TRBV2 | CASSLSTGSDTQYF | TGTGCCAGCAGCCTATCGACAGGGTCAGATACGCAGTATTTT
TRBJ1-1 | TRBD1 | NA | TRBV25-1 | CASSGTGGPPEAFF | TGTGCCAGCAGTGGGACAGGGGGCCCACCCGAAGCTTTCTTT
TRBJ1-1 | NA | NA | TRBV7-9 | CASSLPDSTWEAFF | TGTGCCAGCAGCCTCCCTGATTCGACGTGGGAAGCTTTCTTT
TRBJ2-1 | NA | few | TRBV7-2 | CASSLVVGPIYNEQFF | TGTGCCAGCAGCTTAGTAGTGGGTCCAATTTACAATGAGCAGTTCTTC
TRBJ1-1 | TRBD1 | NA | TRBV3-1/TRBV3-2 | CASSRRGQGEAFF | TGTGCCAGCAGCCGCAGGGGGCAGGGTGAAGCTTTCTTT
TRBJ1-2 | TRBD1 | NA | TRBV3-1/TRBV3-2 | CASSQGDRGWYGYTF | TGTGCCAGCAGCCAAGGGGACAGGGGTTGGTATGGCTACACCTTC
TRBJ2-2 | NA | NA | TRBV30 | CAWSEGTLANTGELFF | TGTGCCTGGAGTGAGGGAACTCTCGCGAACACCGGGGAGCTGTTTTTT
TRBJ1-1 | TRBD1 | NA | TRBV5-6 | CASSLWGTGVMNTEAFF | TGTGCCAGCAGCTTGTGGGGGACAGGGGTCATGAACACTGAAGCTTTCTTT
TRBJ1-3 | NA | NA | TRBV2 | CASSGTLGGNTIYF | TGTGCCAGCAGCGGGACTTTAGGGGGAAACACCATATATTTT
TRBJ1-5 | TRBD1 | NA | TRBV18 | CASSPSTGQADQPQHF | TGTGCCAGCTCACCCTCAACGGGACAGGCAGATCAGCCCCAGCATTTT
TRBJ1-5 | NA | NA | TRBV11-2 | CASSPTRGAQPQHF | TGTGCCAGCAGCCCGACCAGGGGTGCTCAGCCCCAGCATTTT
TRBJ2-1 | NA | NA | TRBV9 | CASSVDGAVYNEQFF | TGTGCCAGCAGCGTGGACGGGGCCGTGTACAATGAGCAGTTCTTC
TRBJ2-7 | NA | few | TRBV4-1 | CASSHGRMDEQYF | TGCGCCAGCAGCCACGGCAGGATGGACGAGCAGTACTTC
TRBJ1-4 | TRBD1 | NA | TRBV4-1 | CASSQDTGAGEKLFF | TGCGCCAGCAGCCAAGATACAGGGGCTGGAGAAAAACTGTTTTTT
TRBJ2-2 | TRBD1 | NA | TRBV19 | CASSTLWDRPGELFF | TGTGCCAGTAGTACTCTTTGGGACAGACCCGGGGAGCTGTTTTTT
TRBJ1-1 | TRBD1 | NA | TRBV10-3 | CATSFSGTGGVYSEAFF | TGTGCCACTTCTTTCTCCGGGACAGGGGGCGTATATTCTGAAGCTTTCTTT
TRBJ1-5 | NA | NA | TRBV7-8 | CASPQGISNQPQHF | TGTGCCAGCCCGCAGGGGATAAGCAATCAGCCCCAGCATTTT
TRBJ2-5 | NA | NA | TRBV2 | CASSDPQRETQYF | TGTGCCAGCAGTGACCCCCAACGGGAGACCCAGTACTTC
TRBJ2-3 | NA | NA | TRBV9 | CASSVSAHGTDTQYF | TGTGCCAGCAGCGTCTCGGCCCATGGAACAGATACGCAGTATTTT
TRBJ1-2 | NA | NA | TRBV3-1/TRBV3-2 | CASSPRDTYGYTF | TGTGCCAGCAGCCCCCGGGACACCTATGGCTACACCTTC
TRBJ1-1 | NA | NA | TRBV27 | CASSWKQPTEAFF | TGTGCCAGCAGTTGGAAGCAGCCCACTGAAGCTTTCTTT
TRBJ2-3 | NA | NA | TRBV19 | CASSSGAGPPDTQYF | TGTGCCAGTAGTAGCGGGGCCGGGCCCCCAGATACGCAGTATTTT
TRBJ2-7 | TRBD1 | NA | TRBV5-1 | CASSVCGTGLREQYF | TGCGCCAGCAGCGTTTGCGGGACAGGGTTGAGGGAGCAGTACTTC
TRBJ2-7 | NA | few | TRBV20-1 | CGASSSYEQYF | TGTGGGGCGTCAAGCTCCTACGAGCAGTACTTC
TRBJ2-3 | TRBD2 | NA | TRBV9 | CASSVGASGGADTQYF | TGTGCCAGCAGCGTAGGGGCTAGCGGGGGCGCAGATACGCAGTATTTT
TRBJ1-1 | NA | NA | TRBV30 | CAWSVGGLNTEAFF | TGTGCCTGGAGTGTGGGGGGCCTGAACACTGAAGCTTTCTTT
TRBJ1-2 | NA | NA | TRBV11-2 | CASSSGYYGYTF | TGTGCCAGCAGCTCGGGGTACTATGGCTACACCTTC